The 5 T cell receptor beta chains below were found in one sample sequenced in a study of shared clonotypes between healthy human individuals. Sequencing was performed with immunoSEQ multiplex PCR; in TCRdb, only in-frame clones are kept and a portion is missing. This table holds roughly 2.5 million clones, around nine tenths found once. The sequenced sample consisted of naive CD4+ T cells sorted from blood. As to subset: CD45RA+ positively selected. These receptor sequences come from a man aged 18 to 29 in good health.

J is TRBJ1-4 and V is TRBV5-1, with 9 bases aligning to TRBD1. The germline CDR1 and CDR2 sequences are SGHRS and YFSETQ. V was clipped by 4 bases and J by 6 bases; unmatched bases: 10. This CDR3 has 16 amino acids. The CDR3 coding sequence is TGCGCCAGCAGCCTCATGCCGGGACAGGGTTATGAAAAACTGTTTTTT. This translates into CASSLMPGQGYEKLFF.

The rearrangement links TRBV19 to TRBJ2-5, with TRBD2 matching 9 bases. The V gene end was trimmed by 5 bases and the J gene end by 5 bases; junction bases not matched to a gene: 6. The CDR3 has 14 amino acids. Per germline, CDR1 LNHDA and CDR2 SQIVND (reference sequence). This CDR3 reads CASSGGLARETQYF. CDR3 coding DNA: TGTGCCAGTAGTGGAGGACTAGCGCGGGAGACCCAGTACTTC. Variable domain in full (rest from reference TRBV19 and TRBJ2-5): DGGITQSPKYLFRKEGQNVTLSCEQNLNHDAMYWYRQDPGQGLRLIYYSQIVNDFQKGDIAEGYSVSREKKESFPLTVTSAQKNPTAFYLCASSGGLARETQYFGPGTRLLVL.

V is TRBV5-1 and J is TRBJ2-7; 10 bases agree with TRBD2. The CDR3 consists of 15 residues. V lost 0 bases, J lost 6 bases, and 6 bases stayed unmatched. CDR1 is SGHRS, CDR2 YFSETQ, per germline. CDR3 protein: CASSLVTSGAGEQYF. The DNA of the CDR3 is TGCGCCAGCAGCTTGGTAACTAGCGGGGCCGGCGAGCAGTACTTC.

Comments on this clone: A read error may account for a junction end that differs from germline. The V call is TRBV7-7, the J call TRBJ1-1; D perhaps matches TRBD1 (6 bases). Per the germline V gene, CDR1 is SSHAT and CDR2 is FNYEAQ (reference sequence). The CDR3 consists of 16 residues. The CDR3 sequence is CASSRVSGGAWTEAFF. DNA for the CDR3: TGTGCTAGCAGCCGGGTTTCGGGGGGGGCTTGGACTGAAGCTTTCTTT.

This clone occurred a few times. The chain joins TRBV19 to TRBJ1-4, with 9 bases fitting TRBD1. With V trimmed by 5 bases and J by 7 bases, 8 bases remained unmatched. The V gene's germline CDR1 is LNHDA and CDR2 SQIVND (reference sequence). The CDR3 runs to 15 residues. The DNA of the CDR3 is TGTGCCAGTAGTCCCCTCCGGGACAGGGTTGAAAAACTGTTTTTT. It specifies CASSPLRDRVEKLFF.